One TCR beta chain is described in this entry. These data come from a study of CD8+ T cells in alopecia areata. The sequencing template was cDNA reverse transcribed from extracted RNA. Measured with immunoSEQ multiplex PCR; TCRdb has only the in-frame clones, and not every one. The top ten hold roughly an eighth of the sample, which has some 200,000 clones, around three fifths seen once. V was shortened by 4 bases and J by 2 bases, with 19 bases between the two germline ends. Germline loops: CDR1 MGHRA, CDR2 YSYEKL. This CDR3 spans 17 amino acids. Treatment noted: oral pan-JAK inhibitor, 5-10 mg twice daily.

The sample was CD8+ T cells sorted from blood, taken at week 24, from a patient treated with tofacitinib. The receptor was isolated from a human donor with alopecia areata. V and J are TRBV4-1 and TRBJ2-3; a weak D match, TRBD2 (5 bases). In nucleotides, the CDR3 is TGCGCCAGCAGCCTCAGAGTCGGGGAGTCACCCACAGATACGCAGTATTTT. Its translation is CASSLRVGESPTDTQYF.